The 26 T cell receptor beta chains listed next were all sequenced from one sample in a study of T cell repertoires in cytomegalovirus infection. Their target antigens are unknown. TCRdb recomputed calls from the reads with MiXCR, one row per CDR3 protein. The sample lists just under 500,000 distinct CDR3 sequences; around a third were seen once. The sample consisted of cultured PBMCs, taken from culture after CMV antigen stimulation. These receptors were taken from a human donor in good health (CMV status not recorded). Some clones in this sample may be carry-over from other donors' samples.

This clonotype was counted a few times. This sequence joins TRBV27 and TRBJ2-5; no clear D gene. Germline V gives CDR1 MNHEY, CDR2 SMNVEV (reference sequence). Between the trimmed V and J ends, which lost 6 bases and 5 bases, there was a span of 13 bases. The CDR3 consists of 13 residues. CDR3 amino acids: CASRPLPDETQYF. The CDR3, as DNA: TGTGCCAGCAGGCCCTTGCCAGACGAGACCCAGTACTTC.

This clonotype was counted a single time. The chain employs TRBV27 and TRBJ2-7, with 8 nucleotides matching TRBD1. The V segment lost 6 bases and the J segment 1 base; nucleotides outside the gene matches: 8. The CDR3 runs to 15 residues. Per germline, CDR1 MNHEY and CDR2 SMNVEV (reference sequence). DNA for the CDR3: TGTGCCAGCAGGCCTACAGGGGGAGTTTCCTACGAGCAGTACTTC. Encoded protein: CASRPTGGVSYEQYF.

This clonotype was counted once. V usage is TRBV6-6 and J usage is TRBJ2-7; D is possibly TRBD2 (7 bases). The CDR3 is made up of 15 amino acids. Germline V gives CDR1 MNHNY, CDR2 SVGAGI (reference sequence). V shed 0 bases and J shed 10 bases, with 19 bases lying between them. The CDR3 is CASSYSGASGYEQYF. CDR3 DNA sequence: TGTGCCAGCAGTTACTCGGGGGCTAGCGGATATGAACAGTACTTC.

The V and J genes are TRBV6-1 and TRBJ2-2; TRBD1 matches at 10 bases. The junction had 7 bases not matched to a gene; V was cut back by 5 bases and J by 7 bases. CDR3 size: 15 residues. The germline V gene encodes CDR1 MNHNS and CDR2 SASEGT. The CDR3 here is CASSKRQGAVGELFF. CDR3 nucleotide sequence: TGTGCCAGCAGTAAAAGACAGGGGGCGGTCGGGGAGCTGTTTTTT.

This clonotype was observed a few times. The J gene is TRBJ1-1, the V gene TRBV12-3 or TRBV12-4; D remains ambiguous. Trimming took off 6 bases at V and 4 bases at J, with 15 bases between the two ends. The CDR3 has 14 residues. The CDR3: CASRREVMSTEAFF. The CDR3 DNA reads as TGTGCCAGCAGAAGAGAGGTTATGAGCACTGAAGCTTTCTTT.

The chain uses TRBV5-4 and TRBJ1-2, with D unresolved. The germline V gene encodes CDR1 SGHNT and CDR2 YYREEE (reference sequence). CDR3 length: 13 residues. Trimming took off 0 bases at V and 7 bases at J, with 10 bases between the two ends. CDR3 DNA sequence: TGTGCCAGCAGCTTGGGGGAGTTCGGTGGCTACACCTTC. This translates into CASSLGEFGGYTF.

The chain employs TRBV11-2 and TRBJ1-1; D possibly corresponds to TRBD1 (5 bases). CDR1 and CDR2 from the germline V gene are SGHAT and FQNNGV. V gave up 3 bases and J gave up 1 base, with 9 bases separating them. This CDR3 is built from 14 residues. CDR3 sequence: CASSLDTQNTEAFF. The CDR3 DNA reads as TGTGCCAGCAGCTTGGACACCCAGAACACTGAAGCTTTCTTT.

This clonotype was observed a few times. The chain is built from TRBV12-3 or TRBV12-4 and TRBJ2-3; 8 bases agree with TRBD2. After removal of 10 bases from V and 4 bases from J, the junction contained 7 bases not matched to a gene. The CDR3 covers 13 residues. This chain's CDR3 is CAISGKGADTQYF. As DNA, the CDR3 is TGTGCCATTAGCGGGAAGGGGGCAGATACGCAGTATTTT.

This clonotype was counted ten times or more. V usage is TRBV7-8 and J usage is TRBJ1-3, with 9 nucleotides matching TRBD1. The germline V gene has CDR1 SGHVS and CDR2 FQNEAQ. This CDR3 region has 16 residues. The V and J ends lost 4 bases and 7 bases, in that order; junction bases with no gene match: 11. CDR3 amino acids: CASSSGTGWLRNTIYF. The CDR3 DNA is TGTGCCAGCAGCTCCGGGACAGGGTGGCTGAGGAACACCATATATTTT.

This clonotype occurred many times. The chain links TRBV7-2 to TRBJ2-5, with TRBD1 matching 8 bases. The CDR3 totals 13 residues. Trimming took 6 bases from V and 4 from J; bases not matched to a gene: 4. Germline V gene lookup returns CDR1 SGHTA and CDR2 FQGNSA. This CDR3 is CASSRDRGETQYF. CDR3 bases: TGTGCCAGCAGTCGAGACAGGGGAGAGACCCAGTACTTC.

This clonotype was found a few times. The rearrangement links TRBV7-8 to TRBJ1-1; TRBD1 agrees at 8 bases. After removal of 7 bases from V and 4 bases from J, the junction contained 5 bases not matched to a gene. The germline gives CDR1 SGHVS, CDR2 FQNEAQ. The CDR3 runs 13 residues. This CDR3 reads CASTDRGLTEAFF. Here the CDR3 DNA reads TGTGCCAGCACCGACAGGGGACTCACTGAAGCTTTCTTT.

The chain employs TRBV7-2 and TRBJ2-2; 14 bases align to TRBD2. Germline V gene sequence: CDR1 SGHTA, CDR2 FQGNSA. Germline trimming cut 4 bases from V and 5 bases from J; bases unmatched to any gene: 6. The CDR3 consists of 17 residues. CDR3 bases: TGTGCCAGCAGCTCCGGACTAGCGGGAGGTTTAACCGGGGAGCTGTTTTTT. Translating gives CASSSGLAGGLTGELFF.

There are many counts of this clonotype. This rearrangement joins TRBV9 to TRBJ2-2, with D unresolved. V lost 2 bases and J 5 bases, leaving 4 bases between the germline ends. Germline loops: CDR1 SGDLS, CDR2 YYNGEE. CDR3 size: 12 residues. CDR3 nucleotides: TGTGCCAGCAGCGTGGCGACCGGGGAGCTGTTTTTT. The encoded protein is CASSVATGELFF.

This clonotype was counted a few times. The CDR3 loop is CASSRRQGAGYNEQFF. CDR3 DNA: TGTGCCAGCAGCCGCAGACAGGGGGCCGGCTACAATGAGCAGTTCTTC. The chain couples TRBV7-9 to TRBJ2-1; TRBD1 matches at 10 bases. The CDR3 has 16 residues. J lost 3 bases, V lost 5 bases, and 7 bases had no gene match. Looked up from germline, CDR1 is SEHNR and CDR2 is FQNEAQ (reference sequence).

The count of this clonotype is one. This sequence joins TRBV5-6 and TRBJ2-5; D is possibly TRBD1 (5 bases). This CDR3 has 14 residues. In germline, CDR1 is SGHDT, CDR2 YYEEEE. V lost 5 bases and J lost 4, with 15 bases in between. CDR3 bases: TGTGCCAGCAGAAGGAGCACTCAGGGAGAGACCCAGTACTTC. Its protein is CASRRSTQGETQYF. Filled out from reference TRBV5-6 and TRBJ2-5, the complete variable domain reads DAGVTQSPTHLIKTRGQQVTLRCSPKSGHDTVSWYQQALGQGPQFIFQYYEEEERQRGNFPDRFSGHQFPNYSSELNVNALLLGDSALYLCASRRSTQGETQYFGPGTRLLVL.

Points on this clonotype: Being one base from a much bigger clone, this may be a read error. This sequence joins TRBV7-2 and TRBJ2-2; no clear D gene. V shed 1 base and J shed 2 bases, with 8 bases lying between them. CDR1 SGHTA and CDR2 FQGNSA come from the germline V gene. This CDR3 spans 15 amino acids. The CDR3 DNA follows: TGTGCCAGCAGCTTAGTGCTCTCAAACACCGGGGAGCTGTTTTTT. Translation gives CASSLVLSNTGELFF.

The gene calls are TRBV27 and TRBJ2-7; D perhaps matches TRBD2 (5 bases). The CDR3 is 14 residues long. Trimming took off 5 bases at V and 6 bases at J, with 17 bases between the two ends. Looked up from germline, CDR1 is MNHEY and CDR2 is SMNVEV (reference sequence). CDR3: CASSHPASLGEQYF. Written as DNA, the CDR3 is TGTGCCAGCAGTCACCCCGCTTCACTAGGCGAGCAGTACTTC.

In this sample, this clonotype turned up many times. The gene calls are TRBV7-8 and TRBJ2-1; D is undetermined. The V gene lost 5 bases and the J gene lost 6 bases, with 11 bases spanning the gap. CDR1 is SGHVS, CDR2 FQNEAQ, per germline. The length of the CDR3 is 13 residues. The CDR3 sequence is CASSHGPSNEQFF. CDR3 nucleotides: TGTGCCAGCAGCCACGGTCCTAGCAATGAGCAGTTCTTC.

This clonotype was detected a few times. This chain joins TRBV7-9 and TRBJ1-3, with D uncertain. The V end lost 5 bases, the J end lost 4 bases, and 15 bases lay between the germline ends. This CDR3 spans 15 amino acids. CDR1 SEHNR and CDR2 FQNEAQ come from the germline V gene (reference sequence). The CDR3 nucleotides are TGTGCCAGCAGCCCCTCGGCGGTTTCAGGAAACACCATATATTTT. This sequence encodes CASSPSAVSGNTIYF.

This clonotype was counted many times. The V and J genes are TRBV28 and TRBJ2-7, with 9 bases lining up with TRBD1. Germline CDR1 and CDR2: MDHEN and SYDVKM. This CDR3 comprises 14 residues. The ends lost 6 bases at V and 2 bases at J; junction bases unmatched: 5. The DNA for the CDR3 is TGTGCCAGCAGCCCGGGACAGGGACCCTACGAGCAGTACTTC. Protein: CASSPGQGPYEQYF.

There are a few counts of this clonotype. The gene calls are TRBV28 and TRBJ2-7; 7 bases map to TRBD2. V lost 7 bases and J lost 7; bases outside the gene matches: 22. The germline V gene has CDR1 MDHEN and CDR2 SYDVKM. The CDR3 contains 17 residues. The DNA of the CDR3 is TGTGCCAGCACCTCTGACCCCGGGGGGACCCCCCCAGGGGAGCAGTACTTC. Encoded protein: CASTSDPGGTPPGEQYF.

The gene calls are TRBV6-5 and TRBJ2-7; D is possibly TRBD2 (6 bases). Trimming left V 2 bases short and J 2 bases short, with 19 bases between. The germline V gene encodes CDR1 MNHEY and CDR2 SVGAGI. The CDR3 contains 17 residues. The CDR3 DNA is TGTGCCAGCAGTTACGGGGTGGGGGGAGGTCTCCCCTACGAGCAGTACTTC. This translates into CASSYGVGGGLPYEQYF.

The chain's CDR3 is CASSLVGWAEYGYTF. The CDR3, as DNA: TGTGCCAGCAGCTTAGTCGGGTGGGCGGAGTATGGCTACACCTTC. The chain has TRBV7-8 and TRBJ1-2; no firm D call. Germline CDR1 reads SGHVS; CDR2 reads FQNEAQ. CDR3 size: 15 residues. Trimming took 1 base from V and 5 from J, leaving 14 bases between them.

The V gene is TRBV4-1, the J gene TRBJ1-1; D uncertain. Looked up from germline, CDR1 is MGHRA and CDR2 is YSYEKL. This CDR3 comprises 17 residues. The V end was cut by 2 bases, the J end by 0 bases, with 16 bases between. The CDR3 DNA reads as TGCGCCAGCAGCCAACGGGGTCGTCGGGGTATGAACACTGAAGCTTTCTTT. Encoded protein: CASSQRGRRGMNTEAFF.

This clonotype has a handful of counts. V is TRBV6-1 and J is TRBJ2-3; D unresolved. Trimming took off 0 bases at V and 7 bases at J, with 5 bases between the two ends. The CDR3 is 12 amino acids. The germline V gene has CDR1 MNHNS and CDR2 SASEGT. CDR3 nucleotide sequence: TGTGCCAGCAGTGAAGCCTCGTATACGCAGTATTTT. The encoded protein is CASSEASYTQYF.

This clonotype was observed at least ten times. CDR3 bases: TGTGCCAGCAGCAACCCCGCACTATTTACCGGGGAGCTGTTTTTT. Amino acids: CASSNPALFTGELFF. The V gene is TRBV7-2, the J gene TRBJ2-2; no clear D gene. Between the trimmed V and J ends, which lost 5 bases and 5 bases, there was a span of 15 bases. CDR1 and CDR2 from the germline V gene are SGHTA and FQGNSA. This CDR3 spans 15 amino acids.